Below, 32 T cell receptor beta chains from the same sample are listed, as sequenced in a study of shared clonotypes between healthy human individuals. Assay: immunoSEQ multiplex PCR; the TCRdb copy retains only in-frame clones and omits some. Here the sample spans roughly 450,000 clones, 79% being singletons. Sequenced material: PBMCs. The receptors here all came from a woman aged 35 to 49 in good health. Some clones in this sample may be carry-over from other donors' samples.

The CDR3 nucleotides read TGTGCCAGCAGCTTAGTGAGAGGGGGCAATGAGCAGTTCTTC. Translating gives CASSLVRGGNEQFF. V and J are TRBV11-3 and TRBJ2-1, with D possibly TRBD1 on 6 matching bases. Deletions cut 1 base from V and 6 bases from J, with 10 bases between. CDR1 and CDR2 (germline): SGHNT, YENEEA. This CDR3 contains 14 residues.

This clone appeared a single time. V and J are TRBV29-1 and TRBJ2-7; either TRBD1 or TRBD2 may supply D (8 bases each). V lost 4 bases, J lost 6 bases, and 34 bases lay in between. This CDR3 has 19 amino acids. Germline V gene sequence: CDR1 SQVTM, CDR2 ANQGSEA. The chain's CDR3 is CSVVFQGAPGTGGPGEQYF. The DNA for the CDR3 is TGCAGCGTTGTGTTCCAGGGGGCCCCTGGTACGGGAGGGCCCGGCGAGCAGTACTTC.

This clone was detected only a few times. The chain couples TRBV7-9 to TRBJ1-1, with unresolved D. This CDR3 is 15 amino acids long. Germline values: CDR1 SEHNR, CDR2 FQNEAQ (reference sequence). The ends were cut back, 2 bases at V and 1 base at J, with 11 bases in the middle. The CDR3 DNA sequence: TGTGCCAGCAGCTTAAGGGCAGGATCGAACACTGAAGCTTTCTTT. Residues: CASSLRAGSNTEAFF.

This clone appeared a few times. Other DNA sequences in the sample encode the same CDR3. The chain employs TRBV6-5 and TRBJ1-1, with 8 bases lining up with TRBD1. The CDR3 has 14 amino acids. Germline CDR1 reads MNHEY; CDR2 reads SVGAGI. The J segment lost 1 base and the V segment lost 6 bases, leaving 4 bases of the junction unmatched. The CDR3 spells CASRRQGPNTEAFF. As DNA, the CDR3 is TGTGCCAGCAGGAGACAGGGGCCGAACACTGAAGCTTTCTTT.

The rearrangement joins TRBV5-5 to TRBJ2-1; D might be TRBD1 or TRBD2, each matching 5 bases. This CDR3 comprises 15 residues. CDR1 is SGHKS and CDR2 is YYEKEE in the germline V gene (reference sequence). V gave up 1 base and J gave up 3 bases, with 11 bases separating them. The CDR3 nucleotides read TGTGCCAGCAGCTTGTTCGGGACCCGCTACAATGAGCAGTTCTTC. Protein sequence: CASSLFGTRYNEQFF.

J is TRBJ1-2 and V is TRBV7-9; D unclear. Germline-derived CDR1 and CDR2 are SEHNR and FQNEAQ (reference sequence). Trimming shortened V by 2 bases and J by 5 bases, and 15 bases separated the two germline ends. The CDR3 length is 15 residues. DNA of the CDR3: TGTGCCAGCAGCTTAACCGAGGACGGTGGGTATGGCTACACCTTC. Amino acids: CASSLTEDGGYGYTF.

Concerning this clone itself: This specimen includes other DNA sequences encoding the same CDR3. The chain couples TRBV30 to TRBJ1-6; D call uncertain. CDR1 is GTSNPN and CDR2 is SVGIG in the germline V gene (reference sequence). V lost 0 bases, J lost 7 bases, and 7 bases lay in between. The CDR3 has 13 residues. CDR3 sequence: CAWSVGGNSPLHF. CDR3 in DNA: TGTGCCTGGAGTGTAGGAGGAAATTCACCCCTCCACTTT.

The chain joins TRBV11-2 to TRBJ2-7; D ambiguous. The germline V gene has CDR1 SGHAT and CDR2 FQNNGV. The V gene lost 7 bases and the J gene lost 2 bases, with 15 bases spanning the gap. The CDR3 is 14 amino acids. The CDR3 sequence is CASTPPGWPYEQYF. As DNA, the CDR3 is TGTGCCAGCACCCCGCCCGGCTGGCCCTACGAGCAGTACTTC.

The gene calls are TRBV5-8 and TRBJ2-5; D unclear. The germline V and J ends were trimmed by 0 bases and 6 bases, with 12 bases remaining between them. Germline V gives CDR1 SGHTS, CDR2 YDEGEE. This CDR3 is built from 14 residues. CDR3 DNA sequence: TGTGCCAGCAGCTTGGGTATAGGCCCGAAGACCCAGTACTTC. Its protein product is CASSLGIGPKTQYF.

The V and J genes are TRBV5-1 and TRBJ2-7; TRBD1 matches at 9 bases. V lost 7 bases and J lost 0; bases outside the gene matches: 11. The CDR3 is 16 residues long. The germline gives CDR1 SGHRS, CDR2 YFSETQ. This CDR3 is CASATTGGLSSYEQYF. For the CDR3, the DNA is TGCGCCAGCGCAACAACAGGGGGCCTTTCCTCCTACGAGCAGTACTTC.

The V gene is TRBV5-1, the J gene TRBJ2-7, with D maybe TRBD1 (7 bases). V was pared by 2 bases and J by 2 bases, with 14 bases between. The CDR3 spans 15 residues. Germline V CDR1 and CDR2: SGHRS, YFSETQ. The CDR3 DNA reads TGCGCCAGCAGCTTTGGAGGGGGCTCCCCCTACGAGCAGTACTTC. It specifies CASSFGGGSPYEQYF.

The J gene is TRBJ2-7, the V gene TRBV19; 14 bases are a match to TRBD2. Germline CDR1 and CDR2: LNHDA and SQIVND (reference sequence). V trimming: 8 bases; J trimming: 0 bases; junction bases outside the gene matches: 3. The CDR3 is made up of 15 amino acids. CDR3 DNA sequence: TGTGCCAGTGGGGGACTAGCGGGGGACTCCTACGAGCAGTACTTC. Translation gives CASGGLAGDSYEQYF.

This clone showed up just a few times. The chain joins TRBV5-1 to TRBJ1-1; 8 bases align to TRBD1. The CDR3 sequence is 14 residues long. Germline V gives CDR1 SGHRS, CDR2 YFSETQ. Losses at the gene ends were 4 bases for V and 4 bases for J; bases not matched to a gene: 6. The CDR3 bases are TGCGCCAGCAGCAAGGACAGGGTGGTCACTGAAGCTTTCTTT. Translating it yields CASSKDRVVTEAFF. Full variable domain (rest looked up from reference TRBV5-1 and TRBJ1-1): KAGVTQTPRYLIKTRGQQVTLSCSPISGHRSVSWYQQTPGQGLQFLFEYFSETQRNKGNFPGRFSGRQFSNSRSEMNVSTLELGDSALYLCASSKDRVVTEAFFGQGTRLTVV.

This clone occurred a few times. The J gene is TRBJ1-1, the V gene TRBV7-9; D perhaps matches TRBD1 (6 bases). CDR3 length equals 13 residues. The germline gives CDR1 SEHNR, CDR2 FQNEAQ (reference sequence). Trimming pared 4 bases from V and 5 bases from J, leaving 11 bases between. The CDR3 DNA reads TGTGCCAGCAGCTCGAGGGGGGTTACTGAAGCTTTCTTT. Amino acids: CASSSRGVTEAFF.

The rearrangement joins TRBV6-5 to TRBJ2-7; perhaps TRBD1 as D (6 bases). V was cut by 3 bases and J by 3 bases, with 15 bases left in between. The length of the CDR3 is 15 residues. The germline V gene has CDR1 MNHEY and CDR2 SVGAGI. The CDR3 reads CASSYRRGPNYEQYF. For the CDR3, the DNA is TGTGCCAGCAGTTATCGCAGGGGCCCAAACTACGAGCAGTACTTC.

The chain recombines TRBV19 with TRBJ1-5, with unresolved D. Trimming stripped 7 bases from V and 6 bases from J, with 10 bases between. The CDR3 has 12 amino acids. CDR1 is LNHDA and CDR2 is SQIVND in the germline V gene (reference sequence). CDR3 DNA sequence: TGTGCCAGTAACTTTTTGGGTCAGCCCCAGCATTTT. Translated, it gives CASNFLGQPQHF.

The V gene is TRBV27, the J gene TRBJ2-2; 7 nucleotides agree with TRBD1. This CDR3 has 14 amino acids. CDR1 and CDR2 from the germline V gene are MNHEY and SMNVEV (reference sequence). The junction had 2 bases not matched to a gene; V was cut back by 3 bases and J by 4 bases. CDR3 amino acids: CASSLGQLTGELFF. The CDR3 nucleotides are TGTGCCAGCAGTTTGGGACAGCTCACCGGGGAGCTGTTTTTT.

The chain recombines TRBV29-1 with TRBJ2-3; unclear D gene. Germline V gene data show CDR1 as SQVTM and CDR2 as ANQGSEA. V shed 2 bases and J shed 3 bases, with 9 bases lying between them. The CDR3 has 13 amino acids. CDR3: CSVEQRMTDTQYF. CDR3 in DNA: TGCAGCGTTGAACAAAGGATGACAGATACGCAGTATTTT.

This clone has just a few counts. The chain recombines TRBV7-9 with TRBJ2-4, with TRBD2 as a possible D gene (6 bases). There are 14 residues in the CDR3. CDR1 SEHNR and CDR2 FQNEAQ come from the germline V gene (reference sequence). The V end was cut by 5 bases, the J end by 8 bases, with 16 bases between. For the CDR3, the DNA is TGTGCCAGCAGCCCCGGGGGTAGCGGCTACATTCAGTACTTC. Translating gives CASSPGGSGYIQYF.

The J gene is TRBJ2-2, the V gene TRBV19; unclear D gene. V dropped 6 bases and J dropped 4 bases, with 9 bases sitting between them. CDR1 LNHDA and CDR2 SQIVND come from the germline V gene (reference sequence). The CDR3 is 13 amino acids. The DNA for the CDR3 is TGTGCCAGTAGGGATTTGGGCACCGGGGAGCTGTTTTTT. Residues: CASRDLGTGELFF. Full variable domain (rest looked up from reference TRBV19 and TRBJ2-2): DGGITQSPKYLFRKEGQNVTLSCEQNLNHDAMYWYRQDPGQGLRLIYYSQIVNDFQKGDIAEGYSVSREKKESFPLTVTSAQKNPTAFYLCASRDLGTGELFFGEGSRLTVL.

The chain is built from TRBV29-1 and TRBJ1-2; D call uncertain. The CDR3 extends over 11 amino acids. From germline, CDR1 is SQVTM and CDR2 ANQGSEA. V was cut by 7 bases and J by 4 bases, with 10 bases left in between. The CDR3 sequence: CSGQDLYGYTF. DNA for the CDR3: TGCAGCGGCCAAGACCTCTATGGCTACACCTTC.

This rearrangement joins TRBV6-4 to TRBJ2-3, with 7 bases identical to TRBD1. Germline V gene lookup returns CDR1 MRHNA and CDR2 SNTAGT. This CDR3 spans 12 amino acids. The trim removed 10 bases at V and 2 bases at J, leaving 3 bases unmatched. This chain's CDR3 is CAIRGPTDTQYF. The CDR3 bases are TGTGCCATAAGGGGGCCCACAGATACGCAGTATTTT.

This clone was seen a single time. The rearrangement links TRBV11-2 to TRBJ2-7; 8 nucleotides agree with TRBD1. The junction had 5 bases not matched to a gene; V was cut back by 1 base and J by 3 bases. CDR1 and CDR2 from the germline V gene are SGHAT and FQNNGV. This CDR3 has 15 amino acids. The CDR3 region has the DNA TGTGCCAGCAGCTTAGCCGGGACAGGTAACTACGAGCAGTACTTC. Protein product: CASSLAGTGNYEQYF.

The V call is TRBV7-2, the J call TRBJ2-5; 10 bases match TRBD2. The J segment lost 5 bases and the V segment lost 4 bases, leaving 4 bases of the junction unmatched. This CDR3 has 14 amino acids. Germline V CDR1 and CDR2: SGHTA, FQGNSA. The CDR3 sequence: CASSSGLAVETQYF. The CDR3 DNA reads TGTGCCAGCAGCTCCGGACTAGCGGTGGAGACCCAGTACTTC. Full variable domain (remainder filled in from reference TRBV7-2 and TRBJ2-5): GAGVSQSPSNKVTEKGKDVELRCDPISGHTALYWYRQSLGQGLEFLIYFQGNSAPDKSGLPSDRFSAERTGGSVSTLTIQRTQQEDSAVYLCASSSGLAVETQYFGPGTRLLVL.

This chain joins TRBV7-9 and TRBJ1-2, with 9 bases lining up with TRBD1. The CDR3 loop spans 18 amino acids. V dropped 5 bases and J dropped 4; count of bases not matched to a gene: 17. Germline V lookup: CDR1 SEHNR, CDR2 FQNEAQ (reference sequence). The DNA for the CDR3 is TGTGCCAGCAGCCCCGGGACAGGGTTGGGTCTAATAAGCTATGGCTACACCTTC. Translation gives CASSPGTGLGLISYGYTF.

The rearrangement joins TRBV19 to TRBJ1-5, with 8 bases identical to TRBD1. The CDR3 is 15 amino acids. The germline gives CDR1 LNHDA, CDR2 SQIVND (reference sequence). V trimming: 1 base; J trimming: 7 bases; junction bases outside the gene matches: 6. The CDR3: CASSIAGAGGQPQHF. CDR3 coding DNA: TGTGCCAGTAGTATAGCCGGGGCAGGGGGCCAGCCCCAGCATTTT.

The chain couples TRBV5-1 to TRBJ1-4; TRBD1 matches 7 bases. The CDR3 runs to 16 residues. The junction had 2 bases not matched to a gene; V was cut back by 0 bases and J by 0 bases. CDR1 and CDR2 (germline): SGHRS, YFSETQ. The DNA for the CDR3 is TGCGCCAGCAGCTTGGGGGACAGAGCAACTAATGAAAAACTGTTTTTT. Its translation is CASSLGDRATNEKLFF.

This chain links TRBV7-7 with TRBJ2-1; 9 nucleotides line up with TRBD2. The germline gives CDR1 SSHAT, CDR2 FNYEAQ (reference sequence). The CDR3 is 14 amino acids. After removal of 5 bases from V and 4 bases from J, the junction contained 3 bases not matched to a gene. CDR3 nucleotides: TGTGCCAGCAGCCCTAGCGGGACTTACAATGAGCAGTTCTTC. Protein product: CASSPSGTYNEQFF.

The genes are TRBV28 and TRBJ2-3; possibly TRBD1 for D (5 bases). In germline, CDR1 is MDHEN, CDR2 SYDVKM. Trimming cost V 2 bases and J 2 bases, with 11 bases left between them. The CDR3 extends over 15 amino acids. The CDR3 here is CASSLMGPDTDTQYF. CDR3 DNA: TGTGCCAGCAGTTTAATGGGGCCGGACACAGATACGCAGTATTTT.

This rearrangement joins TRBV9 to TRBJ2-3, with a weak D call TRBD2 (6 bases). The germline V gene encodes CDR1 SGDLS and CDR2 YYNGEE. With 4 bases removed from V and 1 base from J, the gap between germline ends came to 16 bases. The CDR3 is made up of 16 amino acids. Here the CDR3 reads CASSPSQAGRTDTQYF. CDR3 DNA: TGTGCCAGCAGCCCGAGTCAAGCGGGCCGCACAGATACGCAGTATTTT.

V and J are TRBV6-1 and TRBJ1-2; D ambiguous. From germline, CDR1 is MNHNS and CDR2 SASEGT. Between the trimmed V and J ends, which lost 1 base and 3 bases, there was a span of 6 bases. This CDR3 spans 13 amino acids. The CDR3 nucleotides are TGTGCCAGCAGTGAAGGAGGAGACTATGGCTACACCTTC. Its protein product is CASSEGGDYGYTF.

The genes are TRBV27 and TRBJ2-7; TRBD1 agrees at 9 bases. CDR3 length: 15 residues. V trimming: 2 bases; J trimming: 1 base; junction bases outside the gene matches: 3. In germline, CDR1 is MNHEY, CDR2 SMNVEV (reference sequence). In nucleotides, the CDR3 is TGTGCCAGCAGTTTAGGGGACAGGGCATCCTACGAGCAGTACTTC. Translating it yields CASSLGDRASYEQYF.